This entry describes one TCR beta chain. Its target is not known. The junction does not match germline at one end; this may be a read error. This record belongs to a study of identical twins. Broader study findings: Modelling approaches yielded underestimates of out-of-frame TCR alpha sharing between monozygotic twins. Twin-shared out-of-frame alpha sequences showed excess low generation probability.

Each CDR3 protein gets one entry after TCRdb re-called the 5' RACE reads with MiXCR. Here the sample spans over 550,000 distinct CDR3 sequences, just over 7% being singletons. These data also featured in a second study, about yellow fever vaccine responses in identical twins.

The sample was PBMCs. This sequence was found in a woman between 18 and 29 years old in good health.

CDR3 in DNA: TGTACCAGCTGTTTAGGACTAGCGGGAGGGCAGCGATTTGTGTATGAGCAGTTCTTC. Translating it yields CTSCLGLAGGQRFVYEQFF. The J gene is TRBJ2-1, the V gene TRBV12-3 or TRBV12-4; the match to TRBD2 covers 15 bases. The CDR3 consists of 19 residues.